This TCR beta chain was captured in a study of long-term antiretroviral therapy in people with HIV. Whole-study results and caveats: Dominant in the repertoire at all time points were clones expanded before ART.

The CDR3 consists of 14 residues. Germline V CDR1 and CDR2: WSHSY, SAAADI. Germline trimming cut 6 bases from V and 2 bases from J; bases unmatched to any gene: 5. Survey-level immunoSEQ v3.0 assays were run. Libraries were prepared by immunoSEQ multiplex PCR; TCRdb keeps only in-frame clonotypes and omits some of them. The profile shows roughly 30,000 clones, 80% of them singletons. To note about this clone: No antigen is known for it.

The starting material was unsorted PBMCs, obtained 0.3 years after starting antiretroviral therapy. V gene TRBV10-2 combines with J gene TRBJ2-7, with TRBD2 identical over 9 bases. This TCR was sampled from a man aged 40-55 years with HIV. CDR3 sequence (DNA): TGCGCCAGCAGCATTAGCGGGGGACCCTACGAGCAGTACTTC. Protein sequence: CASSISGGPYEQYF.